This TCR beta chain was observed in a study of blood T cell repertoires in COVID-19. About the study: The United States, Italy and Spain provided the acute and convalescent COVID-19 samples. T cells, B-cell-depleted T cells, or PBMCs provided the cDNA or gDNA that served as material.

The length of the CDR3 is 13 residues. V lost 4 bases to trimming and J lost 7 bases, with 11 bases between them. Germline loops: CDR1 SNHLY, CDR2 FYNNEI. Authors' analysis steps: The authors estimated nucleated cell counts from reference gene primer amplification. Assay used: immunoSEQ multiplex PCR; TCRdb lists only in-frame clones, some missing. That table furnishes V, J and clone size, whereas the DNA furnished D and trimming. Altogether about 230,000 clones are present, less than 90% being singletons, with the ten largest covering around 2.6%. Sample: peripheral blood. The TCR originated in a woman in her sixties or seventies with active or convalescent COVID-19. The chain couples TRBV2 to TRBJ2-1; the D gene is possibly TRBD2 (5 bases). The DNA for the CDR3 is TGTGCCAGCAGTGCGGGGTTGGGAAATGAGCAGTTCTTC. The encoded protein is CASSAGLGNEQFF.